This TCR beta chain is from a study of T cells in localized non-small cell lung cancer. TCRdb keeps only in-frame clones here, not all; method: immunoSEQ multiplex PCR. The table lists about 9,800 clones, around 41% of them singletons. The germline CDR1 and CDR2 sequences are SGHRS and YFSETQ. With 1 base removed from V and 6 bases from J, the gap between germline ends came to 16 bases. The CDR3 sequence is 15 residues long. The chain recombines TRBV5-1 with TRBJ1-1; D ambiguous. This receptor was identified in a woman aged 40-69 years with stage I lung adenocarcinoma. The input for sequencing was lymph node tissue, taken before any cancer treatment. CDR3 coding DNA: TGCGCCAGCAGCTTGTTTCCAGGCCTGGAGGCTGAAGCTTTCTTT. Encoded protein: CASSLFPGLEAEAFF.